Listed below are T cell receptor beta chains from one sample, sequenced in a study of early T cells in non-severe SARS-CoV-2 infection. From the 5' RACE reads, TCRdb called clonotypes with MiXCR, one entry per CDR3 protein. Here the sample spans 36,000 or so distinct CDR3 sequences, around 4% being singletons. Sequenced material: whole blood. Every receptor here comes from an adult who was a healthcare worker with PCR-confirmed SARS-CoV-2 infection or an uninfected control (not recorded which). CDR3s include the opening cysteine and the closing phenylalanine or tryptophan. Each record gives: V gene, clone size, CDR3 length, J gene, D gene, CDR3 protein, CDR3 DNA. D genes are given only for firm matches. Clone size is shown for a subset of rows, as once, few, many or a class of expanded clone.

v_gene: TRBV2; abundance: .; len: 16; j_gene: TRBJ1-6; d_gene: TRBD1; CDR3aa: CASSAGTGFYNSPLHF; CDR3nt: TGTGCCAGCAGCGCGGGGACAGGGTTTTACAATTCACCCCTCCACTTT
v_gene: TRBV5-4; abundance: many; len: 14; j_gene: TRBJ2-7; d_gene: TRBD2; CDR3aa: CASSFTSGSYEQYF; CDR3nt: TGTGCCAGCAGCTTTACTAGCGGGAGCTACGAGCAGTACTTC
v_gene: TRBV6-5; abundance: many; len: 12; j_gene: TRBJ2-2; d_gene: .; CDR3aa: CASVGGPGELFF; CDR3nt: TGTGCCAGCGTAGGGGGTCCCGGGGAGCTGTTTTTT
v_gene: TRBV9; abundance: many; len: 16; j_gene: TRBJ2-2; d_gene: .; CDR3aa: CASSVAFGPQSGELFF; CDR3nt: TGTGCCAGCAGCGTAGCTTTCGGACCACAGAGCGGGGAGCTGTTTTTT
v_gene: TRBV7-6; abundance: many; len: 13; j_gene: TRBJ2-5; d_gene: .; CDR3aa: CASSLSGQETQYF; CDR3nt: TGTGCCAGCAGCTTATCCGGGCAAGAGACCCAGTACTTC
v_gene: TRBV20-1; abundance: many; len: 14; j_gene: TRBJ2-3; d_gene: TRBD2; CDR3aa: CSASSGSSTDTQYF; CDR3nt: TGCAGTGCCTCTAGCGGCTCTAGCACAGATACGCAGTATTTT
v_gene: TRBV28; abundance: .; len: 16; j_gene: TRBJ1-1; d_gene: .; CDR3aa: CASSLWGDGENTEAFF; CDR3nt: TGTGCCAGCAGTTTATGGGGGGACGGAGAGAACACTGAAGCTTTCTTT
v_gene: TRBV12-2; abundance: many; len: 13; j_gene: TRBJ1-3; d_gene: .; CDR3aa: CASRFYSGNTIYF; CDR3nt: TGTGCAAGTCGCTTCTACTCTGGAAACACCATATATTTT
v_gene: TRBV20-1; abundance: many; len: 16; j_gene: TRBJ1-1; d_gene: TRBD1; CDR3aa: CSARDYRGRTNTEAFF; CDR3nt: TGCAGTGCTAGAGATTACAGGGGGCGGACGAACACTGAAGCTTTCTTT
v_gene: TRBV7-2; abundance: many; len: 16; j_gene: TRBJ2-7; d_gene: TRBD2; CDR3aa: CASSPRTSGRSYEQYF; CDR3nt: TGTGCCAGCAGCCCTCGGACTAGCGGGAGGTCCTACGAGCAGTACTTC
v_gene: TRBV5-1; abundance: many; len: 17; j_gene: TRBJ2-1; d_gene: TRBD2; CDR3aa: CASRPASHSGRANEQFF; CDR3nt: TGCGCCAGCAGACCGGCCTCCCATAGCGGGAGGGCTAATGAGCAGTTCTTC
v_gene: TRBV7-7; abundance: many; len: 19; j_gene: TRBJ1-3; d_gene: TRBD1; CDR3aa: CASSSRDRGPKSSGNTIYF; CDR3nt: TGTGCTAGCAGCTCCCGGGACAGGGGGCCCAAGAGCTCTGGAAACACCATATATTTT
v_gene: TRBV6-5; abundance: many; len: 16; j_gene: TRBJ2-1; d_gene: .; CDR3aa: CASSYGTPGGRDEQFF; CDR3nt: TGTGCCAGCAGTTATGGCACCCCCGGCGGGCGCGATGAGCAGTTCTTC
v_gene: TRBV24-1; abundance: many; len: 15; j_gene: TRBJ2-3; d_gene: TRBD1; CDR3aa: CATSDPLNRGDTQYF; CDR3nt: TGTGCCACCAGTGATCCACTAAACAGGGGAGATACGCAGTATTTT
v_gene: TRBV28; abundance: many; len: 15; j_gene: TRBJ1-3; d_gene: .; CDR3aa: CASSTERVSENTIYF; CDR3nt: TGTGCCAGCAGTACCGAAAGAGTCTCTGAAAACACCATATATTTT
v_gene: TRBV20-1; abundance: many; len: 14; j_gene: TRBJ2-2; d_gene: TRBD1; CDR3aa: CSARQGGNTGELFF; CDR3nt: TGCAGTGCCAGACAGGGGGGGAACACCGGGGAGCTGTTTTTT
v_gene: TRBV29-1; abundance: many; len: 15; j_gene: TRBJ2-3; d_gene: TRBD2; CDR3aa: CSKQGTSGDTDTQYF; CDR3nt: TGCAGCAAACAGGGGACTAGCGGAGATACAGATACGCAGTATTTT
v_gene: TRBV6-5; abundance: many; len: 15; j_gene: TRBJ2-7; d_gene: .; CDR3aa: CASSSSTYLDREQYF; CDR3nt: TGTGCCAGCAGTTCCTCCACCTACCTGGATCGGGAGCAGTACTTC
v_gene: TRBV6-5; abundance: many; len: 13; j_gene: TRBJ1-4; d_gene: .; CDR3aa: CASSGPQFEKLFF; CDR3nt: TGTGCCAGCTCGGGGCCGCAGTTTGAAAAACTGTTTTTT
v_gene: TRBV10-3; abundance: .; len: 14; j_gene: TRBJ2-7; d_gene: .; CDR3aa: CAITPRLDSYEQYF; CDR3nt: TGTGCCATCACTCCGAGGCTAGACTCCTACGAGCAGTACTTC
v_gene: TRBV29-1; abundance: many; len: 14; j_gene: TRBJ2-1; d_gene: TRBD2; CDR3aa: CSVVAGHSYNEQFF; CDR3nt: TGCAGCGTAGTAGCGGGACACTCCTACAATGAGCAGTTCTTC
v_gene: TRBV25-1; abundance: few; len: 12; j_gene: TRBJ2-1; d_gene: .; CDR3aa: CASSENPNEQFF; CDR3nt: TGTGCCAGCAGTGAGAATCCCAATGAGCAGTTCTTC
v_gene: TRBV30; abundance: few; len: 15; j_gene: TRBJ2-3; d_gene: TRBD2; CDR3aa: CAWTGTREAPYTQYF; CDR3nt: TGTGCCTGGACTGGGACTAGAGAGGCTCCATATACGCAGTATTTT
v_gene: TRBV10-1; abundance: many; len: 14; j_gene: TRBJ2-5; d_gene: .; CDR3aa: CASSEQALGETQYF; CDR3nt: TGCGCCAGCAGTGAGCAGGCCCTGGGTGAGACCCAGTACTTC
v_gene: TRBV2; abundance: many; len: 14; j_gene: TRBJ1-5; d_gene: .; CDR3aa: CASSRADSNQPQHF; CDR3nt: TGTGCCAGCAGTAGGGCAGACAGCAATCAGCCCCAGCATTTT
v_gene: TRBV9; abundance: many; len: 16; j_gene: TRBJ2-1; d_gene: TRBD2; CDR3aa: CASSVEASGSHIEQFF; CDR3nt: TGTGCCAGCAGCGTAGAGGCAAGCGGGAGTCATATTGAGCAGTTCTTC
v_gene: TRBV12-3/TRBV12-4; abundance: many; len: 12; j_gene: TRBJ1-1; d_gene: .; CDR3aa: CASTLGETEAFF; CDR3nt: TGTGCCAGCACCCTCGGGGAGACTGAAGCTTTCTTT
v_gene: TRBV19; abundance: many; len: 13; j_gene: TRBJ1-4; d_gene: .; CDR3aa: CASADRTNEKLFF; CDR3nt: TGTGCCAGTGCTGACAGAACTAATGAAAAACTGTTTTTT
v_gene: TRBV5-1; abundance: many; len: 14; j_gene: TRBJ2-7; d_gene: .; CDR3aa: CASSDTGSSYEQYF; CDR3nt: TGCGCCAGCAGCGACACAGGGTCCTCCTACGAGCAGTACTTC
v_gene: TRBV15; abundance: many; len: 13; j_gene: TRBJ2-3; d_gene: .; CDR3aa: CATSRVYLDTQYF; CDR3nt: TGTGCCACCAGCAGAGTATATCTAGATACGCAGTATTTT
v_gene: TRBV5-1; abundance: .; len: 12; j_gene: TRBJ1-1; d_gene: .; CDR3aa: CASSLEGPEAFF; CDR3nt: TGCGCCAGCAGCTTGGAAGGGCCTGAAGCTTTCTTT
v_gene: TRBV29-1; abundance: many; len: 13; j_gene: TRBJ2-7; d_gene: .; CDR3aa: CSVAGANSYEQYF; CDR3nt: TGCAGCGTTGCGGGGGCCAACTCCTACGAGCAGTACTTC
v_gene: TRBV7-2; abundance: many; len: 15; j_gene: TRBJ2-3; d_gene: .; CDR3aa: CASSPPGAYTDTQYF; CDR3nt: TGTGCCAGCAGCCCACCAGGGGCCTACACAGATACGCAGTATTTT
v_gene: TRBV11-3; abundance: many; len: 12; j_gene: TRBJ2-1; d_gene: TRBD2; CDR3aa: CACRGRVNEQFF; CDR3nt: TGTGCCTGTCGTGGGAGGGTCAATGAGCAGTTCTTC
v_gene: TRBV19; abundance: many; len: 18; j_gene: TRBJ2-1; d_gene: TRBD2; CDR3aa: CASSLDPSGAGVYNEQFF; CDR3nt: TGTGCCAGTAGTCTCGATCCTAGTGGGGCGGGAGTCTACAATGAGCAGTTCTTC
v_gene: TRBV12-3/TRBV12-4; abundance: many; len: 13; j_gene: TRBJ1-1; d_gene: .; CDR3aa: CASSLNRDTEAFF; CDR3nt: TGTGCCAGCAGTTTGAACAGGGACACTGAAGCTTTCTTT
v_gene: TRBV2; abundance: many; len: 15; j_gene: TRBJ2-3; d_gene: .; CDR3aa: CASSGGGQGTDTQYF; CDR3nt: TGTGCCAGCAGTGGTGGGGGGCAAGGCACAGATACGCAGTATTTT
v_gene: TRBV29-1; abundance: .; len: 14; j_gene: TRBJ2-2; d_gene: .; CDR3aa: CSAQGGADTGELFF; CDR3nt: TGCAGCGCCCAGGGGGGGGCTGACACCGGGGAGCTGTTTTTT
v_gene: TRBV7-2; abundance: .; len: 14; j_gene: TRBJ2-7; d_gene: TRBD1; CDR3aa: CASSRGQGALQQYF; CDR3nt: TGTGCCAGCAGCCGTGGACAGGGGGCTTTGCAGCAGTACTTC
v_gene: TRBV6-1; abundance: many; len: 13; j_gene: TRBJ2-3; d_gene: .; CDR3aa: CAFRGPAVDTQYF; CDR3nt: TGTGCGTTTAGAGGGCCGGCGGTAGATACGCAGTATTTT
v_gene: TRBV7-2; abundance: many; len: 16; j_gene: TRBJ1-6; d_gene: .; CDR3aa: CASSLPRPGDHSPLHF; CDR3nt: TGTGCCAGCAGCTTACCTCGGCCGGGGGACCATTCACCCCTCCACTTT
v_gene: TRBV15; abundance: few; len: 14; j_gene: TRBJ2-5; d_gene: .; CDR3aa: CATSRDGNQETQYF; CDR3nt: TGTGCCACCAGCAGAGATGGCAACCAAGAGACCCAGTACTTC
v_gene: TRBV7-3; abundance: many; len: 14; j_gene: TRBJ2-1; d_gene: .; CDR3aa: CASSPNPRENEQFF; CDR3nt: TGTGCCAGCAGCCCTAACCCCAGGGAGAATGAGCAGTTCTTC
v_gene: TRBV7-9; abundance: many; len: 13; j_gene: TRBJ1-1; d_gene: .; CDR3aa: CASLRGVHTEAFF; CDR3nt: TGTGCCAGCCTCCGGGGGGTGCACACTGAAGCTTTCTTT
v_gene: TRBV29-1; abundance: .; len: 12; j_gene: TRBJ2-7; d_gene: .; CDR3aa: CSVADGAYEQYF; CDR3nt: TGCAGCGTTGCGGACGGAGCCTACGAGCAGTACTTC
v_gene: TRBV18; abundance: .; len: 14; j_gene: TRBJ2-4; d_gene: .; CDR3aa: CASSPPGAQNIQYF; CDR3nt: TGTGCCAGCTCACCACCAGGAGCCCAAAACATTCAGTACTTC
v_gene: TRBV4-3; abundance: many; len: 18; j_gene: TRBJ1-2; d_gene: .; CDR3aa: CASSQDGFGTTAAYGYTF; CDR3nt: TGCGCCAGCAGCCAAGATGGATTTGGGACTACGGCGGCCTATGGCTACACCTTC
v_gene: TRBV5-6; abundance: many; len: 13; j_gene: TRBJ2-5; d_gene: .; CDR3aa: CASSLRTGETQYF; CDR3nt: TGTGCCAGCAGCTTGAGGACGGGTGAGACCCAGTACTTC
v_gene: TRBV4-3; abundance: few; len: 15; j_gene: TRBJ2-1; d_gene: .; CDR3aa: CASSQDGRLGNEQFF; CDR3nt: TGCGCCAGCAGCCAAGACGGACGGCTGGGGAATGAGCAGTTCTTC
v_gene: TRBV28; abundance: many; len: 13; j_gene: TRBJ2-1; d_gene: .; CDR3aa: CAMGASGINEQFF; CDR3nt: TGTGCCATGGGGGCTAGCGGAATCAATGAGCAGTTCTTC